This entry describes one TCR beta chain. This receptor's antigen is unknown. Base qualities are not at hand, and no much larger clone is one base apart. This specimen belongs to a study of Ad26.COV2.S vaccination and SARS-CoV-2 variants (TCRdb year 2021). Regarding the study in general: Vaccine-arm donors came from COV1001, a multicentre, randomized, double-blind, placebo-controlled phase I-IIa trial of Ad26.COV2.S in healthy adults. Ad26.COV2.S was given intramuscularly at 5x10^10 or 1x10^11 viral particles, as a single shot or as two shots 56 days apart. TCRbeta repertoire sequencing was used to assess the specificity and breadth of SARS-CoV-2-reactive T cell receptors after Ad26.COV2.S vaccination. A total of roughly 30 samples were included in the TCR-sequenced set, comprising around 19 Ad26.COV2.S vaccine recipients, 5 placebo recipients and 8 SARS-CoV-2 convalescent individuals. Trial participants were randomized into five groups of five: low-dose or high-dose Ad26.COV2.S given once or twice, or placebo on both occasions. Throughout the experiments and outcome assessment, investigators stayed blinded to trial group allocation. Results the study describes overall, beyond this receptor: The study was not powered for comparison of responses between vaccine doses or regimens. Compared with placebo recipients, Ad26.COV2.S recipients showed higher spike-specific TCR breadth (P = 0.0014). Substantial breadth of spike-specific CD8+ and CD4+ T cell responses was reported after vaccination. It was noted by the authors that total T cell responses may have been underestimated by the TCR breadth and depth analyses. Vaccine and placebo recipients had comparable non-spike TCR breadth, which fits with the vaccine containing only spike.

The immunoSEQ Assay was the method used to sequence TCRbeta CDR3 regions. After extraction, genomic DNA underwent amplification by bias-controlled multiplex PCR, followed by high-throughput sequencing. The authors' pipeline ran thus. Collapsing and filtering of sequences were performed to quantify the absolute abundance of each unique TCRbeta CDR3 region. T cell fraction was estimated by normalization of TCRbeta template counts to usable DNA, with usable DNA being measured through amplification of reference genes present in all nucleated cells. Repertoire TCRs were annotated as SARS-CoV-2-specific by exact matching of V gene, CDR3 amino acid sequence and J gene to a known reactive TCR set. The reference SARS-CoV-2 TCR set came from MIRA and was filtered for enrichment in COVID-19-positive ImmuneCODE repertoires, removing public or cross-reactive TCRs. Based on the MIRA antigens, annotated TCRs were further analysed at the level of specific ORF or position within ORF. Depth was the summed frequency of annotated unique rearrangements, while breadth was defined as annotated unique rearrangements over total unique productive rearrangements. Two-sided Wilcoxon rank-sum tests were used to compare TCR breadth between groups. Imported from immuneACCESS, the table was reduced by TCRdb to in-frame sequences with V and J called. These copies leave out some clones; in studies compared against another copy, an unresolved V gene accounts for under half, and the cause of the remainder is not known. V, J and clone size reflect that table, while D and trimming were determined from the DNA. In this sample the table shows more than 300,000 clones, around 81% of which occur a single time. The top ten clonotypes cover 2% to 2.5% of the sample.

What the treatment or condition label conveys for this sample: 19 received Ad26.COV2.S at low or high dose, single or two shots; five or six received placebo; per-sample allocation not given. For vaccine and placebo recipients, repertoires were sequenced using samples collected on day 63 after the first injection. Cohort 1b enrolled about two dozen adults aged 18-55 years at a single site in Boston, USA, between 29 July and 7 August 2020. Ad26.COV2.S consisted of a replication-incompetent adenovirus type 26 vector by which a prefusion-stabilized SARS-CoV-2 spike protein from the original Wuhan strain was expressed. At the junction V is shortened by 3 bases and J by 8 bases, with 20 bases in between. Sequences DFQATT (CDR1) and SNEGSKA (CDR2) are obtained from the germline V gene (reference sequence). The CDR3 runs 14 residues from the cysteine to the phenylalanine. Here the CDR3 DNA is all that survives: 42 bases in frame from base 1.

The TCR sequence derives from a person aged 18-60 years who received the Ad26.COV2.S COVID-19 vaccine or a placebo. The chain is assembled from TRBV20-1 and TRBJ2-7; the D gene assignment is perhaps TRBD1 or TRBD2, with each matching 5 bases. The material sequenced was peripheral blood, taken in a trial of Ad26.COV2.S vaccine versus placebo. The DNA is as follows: TGCAGTGCTAGTGCTACTGGTGGGGGAAGGAAGCAGTACTTC. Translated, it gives CSASATGGGRKQYF.